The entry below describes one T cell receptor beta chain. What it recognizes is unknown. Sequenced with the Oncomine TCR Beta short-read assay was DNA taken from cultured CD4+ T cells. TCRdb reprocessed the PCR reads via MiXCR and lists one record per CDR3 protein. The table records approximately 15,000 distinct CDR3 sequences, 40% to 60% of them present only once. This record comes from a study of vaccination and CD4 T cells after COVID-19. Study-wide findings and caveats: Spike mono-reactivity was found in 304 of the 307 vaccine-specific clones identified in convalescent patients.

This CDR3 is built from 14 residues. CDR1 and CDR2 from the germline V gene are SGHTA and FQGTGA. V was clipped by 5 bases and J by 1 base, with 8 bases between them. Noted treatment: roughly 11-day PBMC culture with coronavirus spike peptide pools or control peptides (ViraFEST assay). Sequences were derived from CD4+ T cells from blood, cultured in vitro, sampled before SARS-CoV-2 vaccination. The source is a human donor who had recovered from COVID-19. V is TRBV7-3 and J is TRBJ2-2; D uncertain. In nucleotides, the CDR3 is TGTGCCAGCAGCCCCGACCTGAACACCGGGGAGCTGTTTTTT. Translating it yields CASSPDLNTGELFF. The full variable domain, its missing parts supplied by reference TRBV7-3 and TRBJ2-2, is GAGVSQTPSNKVTEKGKYVELRCDPISGHTALYWYRQSLGQGPEFLIYFQGTGAADDSGLPNDRFFAVRPEGSVSTLKIQRTERGDSAVYLCASSPDLNTGELFFGEGSRLTVL.